This T cell receptor beta chain was identified during a study of monozygotic twins with cystic fibrosis. Study-level results: The repertoire was suggested to be naive-dominated, clonality median around 0.01. J usage was most co-twin-similar in 8 of 16 pairs, V in 13. Shared CDR3 numbers were not associated with age, concordance or severity. Monozygotic CF twins shared more identical nucleotide clonotypes than unrelated patients.

The ends were cut back, 6 bases at V and 5 bases at J, with 14 bases in the middle. CDR1 and CDR2 from the germline V gene are MDHEN and SYDVKM. CDR3 size: 14 residues. Comments on this clone: The antigen is not known.

Clones were read by immunoSEQ multiplex PCR, and TCRdb kept only the in-frame ones, dropping some. The data contain 13,000 to 15,000 clones, approximately 98% of them singletons. V and J are TRBV28 and TRBJ1-5; D perhaps matches TRBD1 (6 bases). Sequencing input: blood. This clonotype was obtained from a girl aged 2 to 9 with cystic fibrosis. In DNA form, the CDR3 reads TGTGCCAGCAGCCAACAGGGTTGGGATCAGCCCCAGCATTTT. This sequence encodes CASSQQGWDQPQHF.